The 2 T cell receptor beta chains given below trace back to one sample, sequenced in a study of blood T cell repertoires in COVID-19. Libraries were prepared by immunoSEQ multiplex PCR; TCRdb keeps only in-frame clonotypes and omits some of them. The repertoire holds under 350,000 clones, with 80% to 90% as singletons. The sample taken for sequencing was peripheral blood. The origin of the receptors is a woman aged 50 to 60 who had recovered from COVID-19.

V gene TRBV3-1 (or the pseudogene TRBV3-2) combines with J gene TRBJ2-3, with a tentative D call TRBD2 (6 bases). This CDR3 is 15 amino acids long. Looked up from germline, CDR1 is LGHDT and CDR2 is YNNKEL (reference sequence). Trimming removed 7 bases at V and 2 bases at J, with 16 bases between. The CDR3 bases are TGTGCCAGCAAACGGGGAGGACCATCCACAGATACGCAGTATTTT. It specifies CASKRGGPSTDTQYF.

This chain links TRBV7-2 with TRBJ2-5; 14 nucleotides match TRBD2. This CDR3 contains 19 residues. V lost 5 bases, J lost 1 base, and 12 bases stayed unmatched. Germline V CDR1 and CDR2: SGHTA, FQGNSA. Here the CDR3 reads CASSPLGLAGDLLQETQYF. The CDR3 DNA is TGTGCCAGCAGCCCACTGGGACTAGCGGGGGACCTTCTCCAAGAGACCCAGTACTTC.